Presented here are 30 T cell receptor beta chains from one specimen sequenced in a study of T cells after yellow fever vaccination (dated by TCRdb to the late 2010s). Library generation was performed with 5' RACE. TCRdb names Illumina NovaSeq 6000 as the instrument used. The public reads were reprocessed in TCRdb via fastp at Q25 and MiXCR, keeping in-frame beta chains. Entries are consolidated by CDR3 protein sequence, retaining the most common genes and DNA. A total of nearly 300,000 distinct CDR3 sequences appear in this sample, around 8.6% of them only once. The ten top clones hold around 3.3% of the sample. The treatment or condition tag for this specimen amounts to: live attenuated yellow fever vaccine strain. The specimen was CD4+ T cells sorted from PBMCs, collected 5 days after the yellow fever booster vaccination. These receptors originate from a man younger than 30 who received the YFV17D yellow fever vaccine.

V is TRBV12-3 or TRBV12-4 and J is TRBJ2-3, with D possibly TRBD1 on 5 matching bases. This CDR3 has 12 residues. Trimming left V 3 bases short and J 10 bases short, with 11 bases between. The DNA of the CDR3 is TGTGCCAGCAGTTTCGGACAAGCTCCGCAGTATTTT. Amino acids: CASSFGQAPQYF.

The CDR3 bases are TGTGCCAGCAGCTTAGTGGCAGGGGTTGTTGAAGCTTTCTTT. It is translated as CASSLVAGVVEAFF. The chain carries TRBV7-2 and TRBJ1-1; a weak D match, TRBD1 (6 bases). This CDR3 region has 14 residues. Trimming took off 1 base at V and 7 bases at J, with 13 bases between the two ends. Germline V gives CDR1 SGHTA, CDR2 FQGNSA.

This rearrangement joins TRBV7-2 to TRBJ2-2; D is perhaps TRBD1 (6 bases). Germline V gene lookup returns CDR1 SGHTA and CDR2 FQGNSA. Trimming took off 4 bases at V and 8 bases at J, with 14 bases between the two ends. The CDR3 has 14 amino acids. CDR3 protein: CASSSDSRGGELFF. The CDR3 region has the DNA TGTGCCAGCAGCTCGGACAGCCGGGGAGGGGAGCTGTTTTTT.

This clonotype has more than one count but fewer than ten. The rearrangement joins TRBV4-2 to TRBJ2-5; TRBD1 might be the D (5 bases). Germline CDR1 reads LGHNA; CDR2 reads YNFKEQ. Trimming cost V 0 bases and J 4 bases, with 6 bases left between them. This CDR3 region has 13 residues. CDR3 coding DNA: TGTGCCAGCAGCCAAGATGGGGCAGAGACCCAGTACTTC. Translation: CASSQDGAETQYF.

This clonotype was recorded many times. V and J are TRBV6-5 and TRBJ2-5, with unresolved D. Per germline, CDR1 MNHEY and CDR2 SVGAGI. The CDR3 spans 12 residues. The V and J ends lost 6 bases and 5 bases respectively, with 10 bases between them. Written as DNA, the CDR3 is TGTGCCAGCAGCCCCGGTTGGGAGACCCAGTACTTC. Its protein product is CASSPGWETQYF.

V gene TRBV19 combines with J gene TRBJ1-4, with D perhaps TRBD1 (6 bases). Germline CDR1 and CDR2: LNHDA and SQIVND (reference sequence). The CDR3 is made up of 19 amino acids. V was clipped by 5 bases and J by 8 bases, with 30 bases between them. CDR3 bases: TGTGCCAGTAGTCTCTCGATGGGGTCAGGGGTCGGAGGAACGGAAAAACTGTTTTTT. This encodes CASSLSMGSGVGGTEKLFF.

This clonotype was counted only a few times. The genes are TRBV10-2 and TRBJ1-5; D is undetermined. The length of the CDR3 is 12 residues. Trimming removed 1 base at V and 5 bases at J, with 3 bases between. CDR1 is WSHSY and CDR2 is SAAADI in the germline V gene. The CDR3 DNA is TGCGCCAGCAGTGAGTTTGATCAGCCCCAGCATTTT. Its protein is CASSEFDQPQHF.

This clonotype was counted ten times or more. The CDR3 coding sequence is TGTGCCAGCAGCCAATGGCCGCATAATTTCGAGTTCTTC. Protein sequence: CASSQWPHNFEFF. The chain is built from TRBV14 and TRBJ2-1; no clear D. Trimming removed 2 bases at V and 14 bases at J, with 16 bases between. The length of the CDR3 is 13 residues. Germline CDR1 SGHDN, CDR2 FVKESK.

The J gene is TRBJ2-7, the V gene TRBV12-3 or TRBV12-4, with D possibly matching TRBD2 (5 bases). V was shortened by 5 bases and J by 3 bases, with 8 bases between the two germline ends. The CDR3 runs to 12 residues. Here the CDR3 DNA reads TGTGCCAGCAGTATCGGGGTCTACGAGCAGTACTTC. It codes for CASSIGVYEQYF.

The CDR3 here is CASSLTGSSSYEQYF. The CDR3 region has the DNA TGTGCCAGCAGCTTGACCGGGTCCTCCTCCTACGAGCAGTACTTC. The gene calls are TRBV7-2 and TRBJ2-7; D is unresolved. V lost 3 bases and J 0 bases, leaving 12 bases between the germline ends. Germline-derived CDR1 and CDR2 are SGHTA and FQGNSA. The CDR3 has 15 amino acids.

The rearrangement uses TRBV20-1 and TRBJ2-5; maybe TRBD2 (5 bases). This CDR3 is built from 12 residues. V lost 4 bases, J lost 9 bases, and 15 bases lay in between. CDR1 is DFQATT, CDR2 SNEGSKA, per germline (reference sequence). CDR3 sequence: CSAILPPGSQYF. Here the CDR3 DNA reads TGCAGTGCTATATTACCGCCGGGGTCCCAGTACTTC.

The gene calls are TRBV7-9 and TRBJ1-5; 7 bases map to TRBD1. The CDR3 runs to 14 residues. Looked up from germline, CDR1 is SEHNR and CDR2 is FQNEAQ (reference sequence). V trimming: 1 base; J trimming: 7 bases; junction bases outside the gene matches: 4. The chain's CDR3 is CASSLGSGGQPQHF. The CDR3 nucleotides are TGTGCCAGCAGCTTAGGGTCAGGGGGGCAGCCCCAGCATTTT.

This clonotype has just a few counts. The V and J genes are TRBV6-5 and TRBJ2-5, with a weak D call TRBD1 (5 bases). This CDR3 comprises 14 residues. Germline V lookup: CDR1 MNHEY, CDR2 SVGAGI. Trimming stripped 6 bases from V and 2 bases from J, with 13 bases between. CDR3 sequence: CASRESTGQETQYF. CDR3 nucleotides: TGTGCCAGCAGAGAGAGTACAGGTCAAGAGACCCAGTACTTC.

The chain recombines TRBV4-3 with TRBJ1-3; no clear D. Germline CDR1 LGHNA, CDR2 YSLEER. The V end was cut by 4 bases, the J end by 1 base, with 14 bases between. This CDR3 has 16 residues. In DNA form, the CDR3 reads TGCGCCAGCAGCCCCCAAGATACACGGTCTGGAAACACCATATATTTT. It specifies CASSPQDTRSGNTIYF.

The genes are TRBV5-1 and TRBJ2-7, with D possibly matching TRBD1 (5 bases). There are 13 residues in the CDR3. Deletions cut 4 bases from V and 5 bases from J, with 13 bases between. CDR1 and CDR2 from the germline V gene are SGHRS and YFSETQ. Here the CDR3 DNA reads TGCGCCAGCAGCCGGTCAGGGAACCACGAGCAGTACGTC. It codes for CASSRSGNHEQYV.

CDR3 in amino acids: CASSLVYRGLTDTQYF. CDR3 nucleotide sequence: TGCGCCAGCAGCTTGGTGTACAGGGGGCTGACAGATACGCAGTATTTT. The gene calls are TRBV5-1 and TRBJ2-3; the match to TRBD1 covers 9 bases. V gave up 0 bases and J gave up 3 bases; unmatched junction bases: 5. Germline CDR1 SGHRS, CDR2 YFSETQ. This CDR3 comprises 16 residues.

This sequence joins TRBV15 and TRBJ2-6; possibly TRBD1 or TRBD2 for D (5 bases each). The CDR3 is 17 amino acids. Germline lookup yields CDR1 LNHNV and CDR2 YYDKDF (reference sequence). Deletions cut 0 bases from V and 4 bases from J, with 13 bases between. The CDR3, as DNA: TGTGCCACCAGCAGAGACCGGGGCTGGGCCGGGGCCAACGTCCTGACTTTC. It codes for CATSRDRGWAGANVLTF.

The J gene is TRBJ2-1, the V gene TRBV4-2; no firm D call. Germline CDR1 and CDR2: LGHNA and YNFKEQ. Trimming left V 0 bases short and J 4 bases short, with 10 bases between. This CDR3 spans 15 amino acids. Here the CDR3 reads CASSQELMLYNEQFF. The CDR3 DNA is TGTGCCAGCAGCCAAGAGTTAATGCTTTACAATGAGCAGTTCTTC.

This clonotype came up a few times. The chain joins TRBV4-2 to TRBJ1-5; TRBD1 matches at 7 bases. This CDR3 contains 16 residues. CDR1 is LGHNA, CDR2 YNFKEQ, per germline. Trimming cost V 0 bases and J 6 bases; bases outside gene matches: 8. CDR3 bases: TGTGCCAGCAGCCAAGAGGTAGGGAGGGGGCCTCAGCCCCAGCATTTT. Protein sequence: CASSQEVGRGPQPQHF.

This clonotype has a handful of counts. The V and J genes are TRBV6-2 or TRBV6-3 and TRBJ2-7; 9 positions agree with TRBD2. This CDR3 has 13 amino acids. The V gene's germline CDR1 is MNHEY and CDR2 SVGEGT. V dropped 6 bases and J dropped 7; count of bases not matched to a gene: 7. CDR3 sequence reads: CASSLAGRGEQYV. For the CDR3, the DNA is TGTGCCAGCAGCCTAGCGGGGAGGGGTGAGCAGTACGTC.

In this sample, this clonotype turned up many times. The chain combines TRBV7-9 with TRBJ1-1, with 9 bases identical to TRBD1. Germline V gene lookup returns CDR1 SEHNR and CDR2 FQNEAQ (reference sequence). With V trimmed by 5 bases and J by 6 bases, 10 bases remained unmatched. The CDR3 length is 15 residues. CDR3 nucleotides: TGTGCCAGCAGCCGTCCCGGGACAGGGCCCGCTGAAGCTTTCTTT. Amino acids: CASSRPGTGPAEAFF.

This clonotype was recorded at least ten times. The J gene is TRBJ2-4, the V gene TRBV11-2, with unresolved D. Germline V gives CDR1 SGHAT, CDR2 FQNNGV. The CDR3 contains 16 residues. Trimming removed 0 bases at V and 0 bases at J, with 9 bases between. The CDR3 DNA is TGTGCCAGCAGCTTAGACCCAGGCCTAGCCAAAAACATTCAGTACTTC. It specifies CASSLDPGLAKNIQYF.

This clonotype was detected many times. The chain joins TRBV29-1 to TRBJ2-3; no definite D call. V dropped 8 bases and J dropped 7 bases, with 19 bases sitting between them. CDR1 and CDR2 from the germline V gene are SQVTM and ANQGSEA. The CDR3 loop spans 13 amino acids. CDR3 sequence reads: CSSPDAATYTQYF. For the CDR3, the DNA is TGCAGCTCTCCGGACGCAGCCACCTATACGCAGTATTTT.

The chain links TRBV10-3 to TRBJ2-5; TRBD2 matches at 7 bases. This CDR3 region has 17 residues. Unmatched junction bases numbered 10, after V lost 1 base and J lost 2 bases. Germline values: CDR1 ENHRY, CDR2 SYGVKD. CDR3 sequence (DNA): TGTGCCATCAGTGAGTTTCCCAGCGGGGATCCACAAGAGACCCAGTACTTC. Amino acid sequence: CAISEFPSGDPQETQYF.

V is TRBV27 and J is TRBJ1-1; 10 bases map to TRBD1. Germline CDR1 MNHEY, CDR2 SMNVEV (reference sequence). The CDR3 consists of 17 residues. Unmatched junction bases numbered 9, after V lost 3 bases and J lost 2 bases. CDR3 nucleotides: TGTGCCAGCAGTTTTGGGAGACAGGGGGCACAAAACACTGAAGCTTTCTTT. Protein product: CASSFGRQGAQNTEAFF.

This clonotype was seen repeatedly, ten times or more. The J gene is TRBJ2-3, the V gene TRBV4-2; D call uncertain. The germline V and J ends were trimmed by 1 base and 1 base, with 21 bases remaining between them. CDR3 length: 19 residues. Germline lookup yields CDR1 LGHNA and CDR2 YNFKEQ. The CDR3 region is CASSQGLAQAAPGTDTQYF. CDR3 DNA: TGTGCCAGCAGCCAAGGATTGGCCCAGGCAGCCCCTGGCACAGATACGCAGTATTTT.

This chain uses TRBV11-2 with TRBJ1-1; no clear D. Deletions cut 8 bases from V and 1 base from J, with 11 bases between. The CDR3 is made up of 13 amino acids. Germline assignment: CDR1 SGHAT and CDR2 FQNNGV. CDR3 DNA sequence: TGTGCCAGCTTCCACAGACGGAACACTGAAGCTTTCTTT. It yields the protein CASFHRRNTEAFF.

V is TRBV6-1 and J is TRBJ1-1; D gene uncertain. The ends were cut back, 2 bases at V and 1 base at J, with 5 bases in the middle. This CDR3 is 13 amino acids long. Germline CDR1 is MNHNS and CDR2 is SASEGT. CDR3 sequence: CASSEHGNTEAFF. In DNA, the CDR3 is TGTGCCAGCAGTGAACACGGGAACACTGAAGCTTTCTTT.

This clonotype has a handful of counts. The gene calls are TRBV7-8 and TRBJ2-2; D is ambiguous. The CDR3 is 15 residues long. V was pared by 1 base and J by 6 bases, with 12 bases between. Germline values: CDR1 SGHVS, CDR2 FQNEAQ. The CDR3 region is CASSLDLYGAGELFF. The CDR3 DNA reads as TGTGCCAGCAGCTTAGACCTGTACGGAGCCGGGGAGCTGTTTTTT.

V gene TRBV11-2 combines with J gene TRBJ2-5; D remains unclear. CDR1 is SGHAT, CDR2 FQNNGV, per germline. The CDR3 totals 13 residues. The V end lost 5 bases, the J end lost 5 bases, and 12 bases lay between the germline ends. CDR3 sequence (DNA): TGTGCCAGCAGCCGGGCCCTAAGGGAGACCCAGTACTTC. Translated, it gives CASSRALRETQYF. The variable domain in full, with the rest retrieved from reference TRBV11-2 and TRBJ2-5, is EAGVAQSPRYKIIEKRQSVAFWCNPISGHATLYWYQQILGQGPKLLIQFQNNGVVDDSQLPKDRFSAERLKGVDSTLKIQPAKLEDSAVYLCASSRALRETQYFGPGTRLLVL.